This T cell receptor (beta chain) was retrieved from a study of cytotoxic CD8 clonotypes in ibrutinib-treated CLL. As for the study in general: Among the patients, about a dozen presented as relapsed/refractory and about 16 as treatment-naive; 17 showed unmutated IGHV. Sequenced samples delivered averages of roughly 250,000 productive templates and some 93,000 productive rearrangements.

Target depth was 1 in 200,000 to 1 in 1 million T cells, about 10x per clonotype. Data came from immunoSEQ multiplex PCR; TCRdb stores just in-frame clones and leaves some out. The sample contains 150,000 to 250,000 clones, approximately 68% of which appear only once. General study points: Public clonotypes occurred uncommonly; on treatment, they contracted or remained stable.

Trimming left V 5 bases short and J 3 bases short, with 22 bases between. Germline V gene data show CDR1 as LNHDA and CDR2 as SQIVND (reference sequence). There are 17 residues in the CDR3. This clone turned up a few times. Its antigen is currently unknown. The chain links TRBV19 to TRBJ2-5; D call uncertain. The sample was PBMCs, taken after 24 months of ibrutinib treatment. This TCR was sampled from a human donor with chronic lymphocytic leukemia. CDR3 loop: CASSLSVGLLNKETQYF. As DNA, the CDR3 is TGTGCCAGTAGTCTATCGGTGGGCCTGTTAAATAAAGAGACCCAGTACTTC.